This note documents a single T cell receptor beta chain sequence. Its target is unknown. The sample's time point: patch test 3, about 24 weeks after DPC sensitization. Treatment in this sample: therapeutic diphenylcyclopropenone sensitization with weekly scalp DPC. The germline V gene has CDR1 SGHTA and CDR2 FQGNSA. Trimming cost V 0 bases and J 0 bases, with 9 bases left between them. There are 16 residues in the CDR3. The record originates from a study of human T cells and chemical hapten exposure. Study-level information: Minor volume differences among pooled libraries chiefly drove per-sample TCR yield variation.

Each cDNA molecule in the library carried unique molecular identifiers. Per the original data handling: Samples held a median of approximately 96,000 TCRs, range about 23,224–750,000. TCRdb reprocessed the RACE reads with MiXCR, giving one entry per CDR3 protein. TCRdb, not the authors, supplied the V and J calls. The sample lists some 170,000 distinct CDR3 sequences; roughly 25% were seen once. General study findings and limits: Expanded TCRs were compared with controls, and the expanded TCRs formed significantly more large CDR3 similarity clusters.

The J gene is TRBJ1-3, the V gene TRBV7-2; D is unresolved. This TCR was sampled from a woman aged 18 to 35 with alopecia areata. Some clones in this sample may be carry-over from other donors' samples. The specimen comprised whole blood, sampled in connection with sensitization to the hapten diphenylcyclopropenone (DPC). This chain's CDR3 is CASSLADLSSGNTIYF. CDR3 nucleotide sequence: TGTGCCAGCAGCTTAGCCGATTTATCCTCTGGAAACACCATATATTTT.